This T cell receptor beta chain was found in a study of cytomegalovirus exposure and HLA in healthy donors. Study observations and caveats: Most TCR sequences were seen very rarely across donors, but some public TCRs occurred in many. Some TCR beta chains (around 160 of them) were listed as cytomegalovirus-associated. In vitro checks showed that a few CMV-associated chains really do target CMV antigens.

CDR3 length: 16 residues. Trimming removed 0 bases from V and 4 bases from J, with 13 bases in between. In germline, CDR1 is SGDLS, CDR2 YYNGEE. Of note for this clone: The antigen remains unidentified.

Sequencing was performed with immunoSEQ multiplex PCR; in TCRdb, only in-frame clones are kept and a portion is missing. Among some 98,000 clones listed, around 85% were seen once. This sequence was found in a woman aged 25 to 39 in good health and CMV-seronegative. V gene TRBV9 combines with J gene TRBJ2-2, with D possibly TRBD1 on 6 matching bases. The sequencing sample was made of PBMCs. CDR3 loop: CASSVVSGAGTGELFF. The CDR3 nucleotides read TGTGCCAGCAGCGTAGTATCAGGGGCGGGCACCGGGGAGCTGTTTTTT.